Listed below are T cell receptor beta chains from one sample, sequenced in a study of regulatory T cells in long-lasting Graves disease. TCRdb independently ran MiXCR on the multiplex PCR reads; one entry per CDR3 protein. The sample has over 250,000 distinct CDR3 sequences, approximately 20% seen once. The sequencing used peripheral blood mononuclear cells (PBMCs), collected when the disease was refractory, from a patient treated with antithyroid drugs. These receptors were taken from a female donor with Graves disease. The CDR3 runs from the conserved cysteine through the conserved F or W. A D gene is named only where the DNA matches it firmly. Some rows mark clone size as missing; the rest say once, few, many or name a class of expanded clone.

>TRBJ1-2|TRBV18|TRBD1|few
CASSPSQGAAWEGYTF
TGTGCCAGCTCACCTTCACAGGGGGCGGCATGGGAAGGCTACACCTTC
>TRBJ1-3|TRBV28|NA|many
CASSSSPGVGNTIYF
TGTGCCAGCAGTTCCTCCCCGGGGGTGGGAAACACCATATATTTT
>TRBJ2-7|TRBV28|NA|NA
CASSPSPDTGYEQYF
TGTGCCAGCAGCCCTTCTCCGGACACGGGCTACGAGCAGTACTTC
>TRBJ2-7|TRBV6-5|NA|NA
CASSYDSPNYYEQYF
TGTGCCAGCAGTTACGACTCCCCAAACTACTACGAGCAGTACTTC
>TRBJ2-7|TRBV19|TRBD2|NA
CASSIGLAETYEQYF
TGTGCCAGTAGTATTGGCCTAGCGGAAACCTACGAGCAGTACTTC
>TRBJ2-7|TRBV20-1|NA|many
CSARAQAPEQYF
TGCAGTGCTAGAGCGCAGGCCCCCGAGCAGTACTTC
>TRBJ2-5|TRBV9|TRBD2|many
CASSPGLAGVGETQYF
TGTGCCAGCAGCCCAGGACTAGCGGGAGTCGGGGAGACCCAGTACTTC
>TRBJ1-3|TRBV28|NA|many
CASSLRGVGNTIYF
TGTGCCAGCAGTTTAAGAGGGGTCGGAAACACCATATATTTT
>TRBJ2-7|TRBV30|TRBD2|NA
CAWSGTIGGLQYF
TGTGCCTGGAGTGGCACCATCGGGGGGTTGCAGTACTTC
>TRBJ2-4|TRBV5-6|TRBD1|few
CATTGQGTSNIQYF
TGTGCCACTACGGGACAGGGGACGTCAAACATTCAGTACTTC
>TRBJ2-5|TRBV9|TRBD2|few
CASSVREGQETQYF
TGTGCCAGCAGCGTCAGGGAGGGCCAAGAGACCCAGTACTTC
>TRBJ1-4|TRBV28|NA|many
CASSPYGKGEKLFF
TGTGCCAGCAGTCCATACGGGAAGGGTGAAAAACTGTTTTTT
>TRBJ1-1|TRBV27|TRBD1|few
CASRGQGSPEAFF
TGTGCCAGCAGGGGACAGGGGTCTCCTGAAGCTTTCTTT
>TRBJ1-4|TRBV7-8|NA|few
CASSSDLEKLFF
TGTGCCAGCAGCTCAGACCTTGAAAAACTGTTTTTT
>TRBJ2-2|TRBV19|NA|NA
CASIPRQRDTGELFF
TGTGCCAGTATCCCCCGACAAAGAGACACCGGGGAGCTGTTTTTT
>TRBJ1-5|TRBV12-3/TRBV12-4|TRBD1|NA
CASSLVQGANQPQHF
TGTGCCAGCAGTTTGGTACAGGGGGCTAATCAGCCCCAGCATTTT
>TRBJ2-7|TRBV7-6|NA|many
CASSLALGDEQYF
TGTGCCAGCAGCTTAGCGCTAGGGGACGAGCAGTACTTC
>TRBJ2-4|TRBV7-2|NA|many
CASSLAGIQYF
TGTGCCAGCAGCTTAGCAGGGATTCAGTACTTC
>TRBJ1-1|TRBV6-5|NA|few
CASSYPTGTEAFF
TGTGCCAGCAGTTATCCCACAGGCACTGAAGCTTTCTTT
>TRBJ1-6|TRBV20-1|NA|NA
CSARDRNSPLHF
TGCAGTGCTAGAGACCGTAATTCACCCCTCCACTTT
>TRBJ2-5|TRBV27|NA|many
CASSLAREETQYF
TGTGCCAGCAGTCTGGCCAGGGAAGAGACCCAGTACTTC
>TRBJ1-2|TRBV3-1|NA|NA
CASSQGPTDPYGYTF
TGTGCCAGCAGCCAAGGGCCGACGGATCCCTATGGCTACACCTTC
>TRBJ1-2|TRBV2|TRBD1|many
CASGSRGLGYTF
TGTGCCAGCGGAAGCAGGGGGCTAGGCTACACCTTC
>TRBJ2-7|TRBV29-1|TRBD2|NA
CSVRDLAGGRYEQYF
TGCAGCGTTAGGGATTTGGCGGGAGGGCGGTACGAGCAGTACTTC
>TRBJ1-1|TRBV6-1|NA|few
CASSPDSSGMNTEAFF
TGTGCCAGCAGCCCCGACAGTTCGGGGATGAACACTGAAGCTTTCTTT
>TRBJ1-1|TRBV12-3/TRBV12-4|NA|many
CASSRTGRNTEAFF
TGTGCCAGCAGCCGGACGGGTAGAAACACTGAAGCTTTCTTT
>TRBJ1-4|TRBV2|NA|many
CASQLTGTTEKLFF
TGTGCCAGCCAACTCACAGGGACAACTGAAAAACTGTTTTTT
>TRBJ2-7|TRBV7-9|NA|few
CASSLEAVSYEQYF
TGTGCCAGCAGTTTAGAGGCGGTCTCCTACGAGCAGTACTTC
>TRBJ2-2|TRBV10-3|NA|few
CAISEFGVTNTGELFF
TGTGCCATCAGTGAGTTTGGGGTCACGAACACCGGGGAGCTGTTTTTT
>TRBJ2-7|TRBV29-1|TRBD1|NA
CSARSDRGTWEQYF
TGCAGCGCCCGATCGGACAGGGGGACTTGGGAGCAGTACTTC
>TRBJ2-1|TRBV11-2|NA|NA
CASSLSHNEQFF
TGTGCCAGCAGCTTATCGCACAATGAGCAGTTCTTC
>TRBJ1-1|TRBV27|NA|many
CASGSRVEAFF
TGTGCCAGCGGGAGTAGGGTTGAAGCTTTCTTT
>TRBJ1-2|TRBV7-2|TRBD1|many
CASSLSGTGVGYTF
TGTGCCAGCAGTTTATCGGGGACAGGGGTTGGCTACACCTTC
>TRBJ1-5|TRBV6-2/TRBV6-3|NA|NA
CASSRWGDSNQPQHF
TGTGCCAGCAGTCGCTGGGGGGATAGCAATCAGCCCCAGCATTTT
>TRBJ1-2|TRBV12-3/TRBV12-4|NA|many
CASSKQALYGYTF
TGTGCCAGCAGCAAGCAGGCCCTGTATGGCTACACCTTC